This is a list of T cell receptor beta chains from one sample in a study of cytotoxic CD8 clonotypes in ibrutinib-treated CLL. TCRdb's table, derived via immunoSEQ multiplex PCR, lists solely in-frame clones and lacks some. In the table there are 60,000 to 95,000 clones, approximately 82% of which are singletons. The specimen was PBMCs, collected after 24 months of ibrutinib treatment. These receptors all come from a human donor with chronic lymphocytic leukemia. CDR3s include the opening cysteine and the closing phenylalanine or tryptophan. A D gene is named only where the DNA matches it firmly. Expanded clones get a size class; other rows say once, few or many, or leave the size out.

. | TRBJ2-7 | . | TRBV7-2 | TGTGCCAGCAGCTTAAATACCTACGAGCAGTACTTC | CASSLNTYEQYF
once | TRBJ2-1 | . | TRBV9 | TGTGCCAGCAGCGTAGCGGGAGCCACGGGAAATGAGCAGTTCTTC | CASSVAGATGNEQFF
. | TRBJ2-2 | . | TRBV5-4 | TGTGCCAGCAGCGGAGCGGTGGCGTCCGGGGAGCTGTTTTTT | CASSGAVASGELFF
. | TRBJ2-3 | TRBD2 | TRBV7-3 | TGTGCCAGCAGCCCGGGGACTAGCGGTCCCACAGATACGCAGTATTTT | CASSPGTSGPTDTQYF
. | TRBJ2-3 | . | TRBV29-1 | TGCAGCGGGGGGCCGGGTTTAGATACGCAGTATTTT | CSGGPGLDTQYF
. | TRBJ2-5 | . | TRBV7-9 | TGTGCCAGCAGCTTAGTGACGACAAAAGAGACCCAGTACTTC | CASSLVTTKETQYF
. | TRBJ2-1 | TRBD2 | TRBV2 | TGTGCCAGCAGTGGCCTTAGCGGGGCCCTCAATGAGCAGTTCTTC | CASSGLSGALNEQFF
. | TRBJ2-2 | . | TRBV7-9 | TGTGCCAGCAGATTCCCCCTCGTCCGGGGAGCGGTCAACACCGGGGAGCTGTTTTTT | CASRFPLVRGAVNTGELFF
. | TRBJ1-4 | . | TRBV27 | TGTGCCAGCAGCAACGGGGACACCCCGAGGGAAAAACTGTTTTTT | CASSNGDTPREKLFF
. | TRBJ2-2 | . | TRBV7-3 | TGTGCCAGCAGCTTGGAGACTGGGAACACCGGGGAGCTGTTTTTT | CASSLETGNTGELFF
. | TRBJ1-5 | . | TRBV30 | TGTGCCTGGAGTGGAGGAGGCTCGAGCAATCAGCCCCAGCATTTT | CAWSGGGSSNQPQHF
. | TRBJ1-3 | . | TRBV6-5 | TGTGCCAGTAAAAAGACCTTCTCTGGAAACACCATATATTTT | CASKKTFSGNTIYF
few | TRBJ2-7 | . | TRBV7-2 | TGTGCCAGCAGCGCATCCAAGGGGAGTGTCGAGCAGTACTTC | CASSASKGSVEQYF
. | TRBJ1-1 | . | TRBV27 | TGTGCCAGCAGTTTAATGGCCGGACGGACCGCCGAAGCTTTCTTT | CASSLMAGRTAEAFF
few | TRBJ2-2 | TRBD2 | TRBV6-5 | TGTGCCAGCAGGGCGGGAGCACACACCGGGGAGCTGTTTTTT | CASRAGAHTGELFF
. | TRBJ1-3 | . | TRBV30 | TGTGCCTGGAGTGTGGGCAGGGAGGCTGGAAACACCATATATTTT | CAWSVGREAGNTIYF
. | TRBJ2-2 | TRBD2 | TRBV29-1 | TGCAGCGTTACGGGAGGCTCCGCCGGGGAGCTGTTTTTT | CSVTGGSAGELFF
. | TRBJ1-1 | . | TRBV6-1 | TGTGCCAGCAGTGCCACAAGGGGGAGCACTGAAGCTTTCTTT | CASSATRGSTEAFF
. | TRBJ2-2 | TRBD2 | TRBV14 | TGTGCCAGCAGCCAAGGGACTAGCGGCACCGGGGAGCTGTTTTTT | CASSQGTSGTGELFF
. | TRBJ2-5 | TRBD2 | TRBV9 | TGTGCCAGCAGCGTGCTAGCGGCAGCGGAGACCCAGTACTTC | CASSVLAAAETQYF
once | TRBJ2-2 | TRBD2 | TRBV6-1 | TGTGCCAGCAGTGGTTTTGGACTAGCCACCGGGGAGCTGTTTTTT | CASSGFGLATGELFF
. | TRBJ1-5 | . | TRBV6-6 | TGTGCCAGCAGGCGGGGACCGGCCCCAGGGCCCCAGCATTTT | CASRRGPAPGPQHF
. | TRBJ2-3 | TRBD2 | TRBV27 | TGTGCCAGCAGCCACCCGAAGCGGGAGAAGGCCGGCACAGATACGCAGTATTTT | CASSHPKREKAGTDTQYF
. | TRBJ2-1 | TRBD2 | TRBV4-2 | TGTGCCAGCAGCCAAGAAGCGGGAGGGCCCGGTGAGCAGTTCTTC | CASSQEAGGPGEQFF
once | TRBJ2-7 | TRBD1 | TRBV14 | TGTGCCAGCAGCCAAGTATGGGGGACAGGGGCCTACGAGCAGTACTTC | CASSQVWGTGAYEQYF
. | TRBJ1-1 | TRBD1 | TRBV27 | TGTGCCAGCAGTTTGTTGACAGGGGGCTACGGCACTGAAGCTTTCTTT | CASSLLTGGYGTEAFF
. | TRBJ2-5 | . | TRBV19 | TGTGCCAGTAGTATACAGGTTAATCCCAGGGGATCAGAGACCCAGTACTTC | CASSIQVNPRGSETQYF
. | TRBJ2-7 | TRBD1 | TRBV7-9 | TGTGCCAGCAGCACCGCCGGGACAGGGGAGCAGTACTTC | CASSTAGTGEQYF
. | TRBJ2-5 | . | TRBV25-1 | TGTGCCAGCAGTGAATATGGAGGTGGTGAGACCCAGTACTTC | CASSEYGGGETQYF
. | TRBJ2-6 | . | TRBV7-9 | TGTGCCAGCAGCTACCACCTAGCATTAGTCTCTGGGGCCAACGTCCTGACTTTC | CASSYHLALVSGANVLTF
. | TRBJ2-3 | TRBD1 | TRBV4-2 | TGTGCCAGCAGCCAAGTGGGGACAGGGGAGGGCACAGATACGCAGTATTTT | CASSQVGTGEGTDTQYF
. | TRBJ2-1 | TRBD2 | TRBV13 | TGTGCCAGCAGCTTATATCTCCGGACTAGCGGGAGGAGCTCCTACAATGAGCAGTTCTTC | CASSLYLRTSGRSSYNEQFF